The clone carrying this T cell receptor (beta chain) was recorded a few times. Its antigen is unidentified. Trimming took off 4 bases at V and 0 bases at J, with 10 bases between the two ends. Germline values: CDR1 SNHLY, CDR2 FYNNEI. CDR3 length: 15 amino acids. This record belongs to a study of T cell repertoires in cytomegalovirus infection. TCRdb itself ran the reads through MiXCR, one entry per CDR3 protein. The data contain about a million distinct CDR3 sequences, around 32% of them singletons. Specimen: cultured CD8+ T cells from PBMCs, collected from culture after CMV antigen stimulation. The rearrangement joins TRBV2 to TRBJ1-5; the D is unclear. This TCR was sampled from a human donor in good health (CMV status not recorded). Some clones in this sample may be carry-over from other donors' samples. CDR3 amino acids: CASSGAQFSNQPQHF. CDR3 sequence (DNA): TGTGCCAGCAGTGGGGCACAGTTTAGCAATCAGCCCCAGCATTTT.